Reported below is one T cell receptor (beta chain). In the study's own analysis: Amplifying reference gene primers gave estimates of nucleated cell counts. The table came from immunoSEQ multiplex PCR; TCRdb's copy has only in-frame clones and leaves some out. V and J calls plus clone size are reproduced from that table; the DNA served to infer D and trimming. The sample has about 59,000 clones; around nine tenths are singletons. The V gene's germline CDR1 is SQVTM and CDR2 ANQGSEA. V dropped 1 base and J dropped 6 bases, with 10 bases sitting between them. This CDR3 contains 13 residues. This sample was included in a study of blood T cell repertoires in COVID-19. Overall study: Sites in the United States, Italy and Spain provided acute and convalescent COVID-19 samples. From T cells, B-cell-depleted T cells, or PBMCs came the material, which was cDNA or gDNA.

The clonotype comes from a man at least 80 years old with acute or convalescent COVID-19. Sequencing used peripheral blood. The chain carries TRBV29-1 and TRBJ1-5, with D hard to call. DNA of the CDR3: TGCAGCGTTGAAGCTGGTGAGGGTCAGCCCCAGCATTTT. Translated: CSVEAGEGQPQHF.